The 31 T cell receptor beta chains below come from one sample, sequenced in a study of blood T cell repertoires in COVID-19. The protocol was immunoSEQ multiplex PCR, while the TCRdb copy is restricted to in-frame clones and leaves out a portion. The profile covers approximately 530,000 clones, with around 90% appearing a single time and roughly 8% taken by the ten largest. The specimen sequenced was peripheral blood. These receptors came from a woman aged 45-65 years with COVID-19, enrolled during active disease.

The rearrangement uses TRBV12-3 or TRBV12-4 and TRBJ1-2; no clear D. V gave up 5 bases and J gave up 8 bases, with 15 bases separating them. This CDR3 spans 13 amino acids. CDR3 in amino acids: CASSTGSPRGYTF. The CDR3 DNA is TGTGCCAGCAGTACCGGGTCCCCACGGGGCTACACCTTC.

The genes are TRBV3-1 (or the pseudogene TRBV3-2) and TRBJ1-4; unclear D gene. Trimming cost V 2 bases and J 2 bases, with 6 bases left between them. The germline V gene encodes CDR1 LGHDT and CDR2 YNNKEL (reference sequence). CDR3 length: 14 amino acids. Written as DNA, the CDR3 is TGTGCCAGCAGCCAAACTTGGACTAATGAAAAACTGTTTTTT. It is translated as CASSQTWTNEKLFF.

About this clone itself: The same CDR3 can be traced to other DNA sequences in this sample. The chain uses TRBV18 and TRBJ1-5; the D is unclear. Germline CDR1 reads KGHSH; CDR2 reads LQKENI. CDR3 length: 13 residues. V was trimmed by 4 bases and J by 0 bases, leaving 4 bases between them. CDR3 bases: TGTGCCAGCTCACTGTATAGCAATCAGCCCCAGCATTTT. Residues: CASSLYSNQPQHF.

V gene TRBV28 combines with J gene TRBJ2-1; TRBD2 agrees at 8 bases. With V trimmed by 7 bases and J by 6 bases, 11 bases remained unmatched. Germline assignment: CDR1 MDHEN and CDR2 SYDVKM. The CDR3 has 15 amino acids. The CDR3 DNA follows: TGTGCCAGCACTCTCGGGGGGGGCCATATCAATGAGCAGTTCTTC. Translation: CASTLGGGHINEQFF.

This clone has only a few counts. The chain employs TRBV6-2 or TRBV6-3 and TRBJ1-2; D remains ambiguous. From germline, CDR1 is MNHEY and CDR2 SVGEGT. V was shortened by 5 bases and J by 10 bases, with 14 bases between the two germline ends. The CDR3 length is 12 residues. The CDR3: CASSKGGLDYTF. In DNA form, the CDR3 reads TGTGCCAGCAGTAAAGGAGGGCTGGACTACACCTTC.

The chain joins TRBV30 to TRBJ1-2; D uncertain. The CDR3 has 12 residues. CDR1 GTSNPN and CDR2 SVGIG come from the germline V gene (reference sequence). V was trimmed by 2 bases and J by 7 bases, leaving 11 bases between them. This CDR3 reads CAWSTWNSGYTF. The CDR3 coding sequence is TGTGCCTGGAGTACCTGGAACAGTGGCTACACCTTC. Together with reference TRBV30 and TRBJ1-2, the CDR3 gives the full variable domain: SQTIHQWPATLVQPVGSPLSLECTVEGTSNPNLYWYRQAAGRGLQLLFYSVGIGQISSEVPQNLSASRPQDRQFILSSKKLLLSDSGFYLCAWSTWNSGYTFGSGTRLTVV.

In its sample, this clone was seen once. The chain combines TRBV27 with TRBJ2-7; unclear D gene. Germline lookup yields CDR1 MNHEY and CDR2 SMNVEV (reference sequence). The V end was cut by 3 bases, the J end by 5 bases, with 11 bases between. The CDR3 has 13 amino acids. The CDR3 here is CASSFTVLNEQYF. The CDR3 region has the DNA TGTGCCAGCAGTTTTACAGTTCTAAACGAGCAGTACTTC.

This chain connects TRBV30 to TRBJ1-2; TRBD1 might be the D (5 bases). Germline lookup yields CDR1 GTSNPN and CDR2 SVGIG (reference sequence). The V end was cut by 4 bases, the J end by 5 bases, with 17 bases between. The CDR3 is 14 amino acids. CDR3: CAWTRSLRQYGYTF. The CDR3 nucleotides read TGTGCCTGGACCCGGTCCCTGCGACAGTATGGCTACACCTTC.

The gene calls are TRBV6-5 and TRBJ1-1, with a tentative D call TRBD1 (6 bases). CDR1 is MNHEY and CDR2 is SVGAGI in the germline V gene. This CDR3 region has 13 residues. V was pared by 0 bases and J by 6 bases, with 8 bases between. The CDR3 nucleotides are TGTGCCAGCAGTTACTCCGGGACACCTGAAGCTTTCTTT. Its protein is CASSYSGTPEAFF.

The chain joins TRBV28 to TRBJ2-2, with a possible D match to TRBD1 (5 bases). The CDR3 length is 16 residues. V lost 7 bases and J lost 0, with 15 bases in between. The germline gives CDR1 MDHEN, CDR2 SYDVKM. The DNA of the CDR3 is TGTGCCAGCACCAGCACTGGGGCAGCGAACACCGGGGAGCTGTTTTTT. This encodes CASTSTGAANTGELFF.

The chain uses TRBV28 and TRBJ1-1; D remains unclear. CDR3 length: 12 amino acids. CDR1 is MDHEN and CDR2 is SYDVKM in the germline V gene. V was cut by 6 bases and J by 7 bases, with 12 bases left in between. The CDR3 spells CASRHQVSEAFF. In DNA, the CDR3 is TGTGCCAGCAGGCATCAGGTTAGTGAAGCTTTCTTT.

The gene calls are TRBV7-9 and TRBJ2-7; the match to TRBD2 covers 8 bases. The CDR3 contains 16 residues. Germline CDR1 reads SEHNR; CDR2 reads FQNEAQ (reference sequence). Trimming cost V 5 bases and J 5 bases; bases outside gene matches: 14. The CDR3 loop reads CASSPSRGGRLNEQYF. The CDR3 DNA follows: TGTGCCAGCAGCCCCTCTCGGGGGGGACGCCTCAACGAGCAGTACTTC.

This clone was seen more than once but under ten times. The chain joins TRBV11-2 to TRBJ1-6; 8 bases fit TRBD1. The V segment lost 0 bases and the J segment 10 bases; nucleotides outside the gene matches: 8. CDR1 and CDR2 from the germline V gene are SGHAT and FQNNGV. The CDR3 covers 16 residues. The CDR3 DNA follows: TGTGCCAGCAGCTTAGAATCAGGGGGCCTCGTGTCACCCCTCCACTTT. Its protein is CASSLESGGLVSPLHF.

The chain joins TRBV12-5 to TRBJ1-5, with TRBD1 as a possible D gene (5 bases). Germline CDR1 is LGHNT and CDR2 is FRNRAP. The CDR3 is made up of 16 amino acids. The V gene lost 7 bases and the J gene lost 4 bases, with 20 bases spanning the gap. CDR3 DNA: TGTGCTAGTGCCCCCTCCTGGACGGGGGGTAATCAGCCCCAGCATTTT. Protein sequence: CASAPSWTGGNQPQHF.

The chain uses TRBV28 and TRBJ2-3; 8 bases align to TRBD1. Germline trimming cut 5 bases from V and 1 base from J; bases unmatched to any gene: 8. Germline lookup yields CDR1 MDHEN and CDR2 SYDVKM. The CDR3 contains 16 residues. CDR3 sequence: CASSAPTGARTDTQYF. For the CDR3, the DNA is TGTGCCAGCAGTGCACCGACAGGGGCGCGCACAGATACGCAGTATTTT.

The chain has TRBV6-5 and TRBJ1-5; TRBD1 matches at 9 bases. Germline V gene lookup returns CDR1 MNHEY and CDR2 SVGAGI. J was trimmed by 11 bases and V by 4 bases; bases with no gene match: 9. The CDR3 has 14 residues. The CDR3 loop reads CASSSRQGGEAQHF. DNA for the CDR3: TGTGCCAGCAGTTCCCGACAGGGGGGGGAAGCCCAGCATTTT.

V gene TRBV5-1 combines with J gene TRBJ2-3; weak D call: TRBD2 (6 bases). V was pared by 0 bases and J by 6 bases, with 11 bases between. The CDR3 contains 14 residues. Germline CDR1 is SGHRS and CDR2 is YFSETQ. The DNA for the CDR3 is TGCGCCAGCAGCTTGGGGGGAGGTGTGGATACGCAGTATTTT. It specifies CASSLGGGVDTQYF.

The chain uses TRBV4-2 and TRBJ2-7; tentative D call: TRBD2 (6 bases). The CDR3 has 16 residues. Germline V gene sequence: CDR1 LGHNA, CDR2 YNFKEQ. Trimming pared 0 bases from V and 3 bases from J, leaving 15 bases between. CDR3 in amino acids: CASSQELAGNYYEQYF. The CDR3 nucleotides read TGTGCCAGCAGCCAAGAGTTGGCGGGGAATTACTACGAGCAGTACTTC.

The CDR3 region is CASSLAPFHEQYF. CDR3 coding DNA: TGTGCCAGCAGCTTAGCCCCCTTCCACGAGCAGTACTTC. The chain couples TRBV7-6 to TRBJ2-7; D gene ambiguous. The CDR3 has 13 amino acids. Germline V gene lookup returns CDR1 SGHVS and CDR2 FNYEAQ. With 0 bases removed from V and 5 bases from J, the gap between germline ends came to 8 bases. The full variable domain, with the rest looked up from reference TRBV7-6 and TRBJ2-7, is GAGVSQSPRYKVTKRGQDVALRCDPISGHVSLYWYRQALGQGPEFLTYFNYEAQQDKSGLPNDRFSAERPEGSISTLTIQRTEQRDSAMYRCASSLAPFHEQYFGPGTRLTVT.

The genes are TRBV9 and TRBJ1-2; no definite D call. Germline lookup yields CDR1 SGDLS and CDR2 YYNGEE. This CDR3 spans 14 amino acids. Trimming pared 0 bases from V and 4 bases from J, leaving 10 bases between. The CDR3 DNA reads TGTGCCAGCAGCGTAGTGGGCAGATTCTATGGCTACACCTTC. Translating it yields CASSVVGRFYGYTF. Supplemented by reference TRBV9 and TRBJ1-2, the full variable domain reads DSGVTQTPKHLITATGQRVTLRCSPRSGDLSVYWYQQSLDQGLQFLIQYYNGEERAKGNILERFSAQQFPDLHSELNLSSLELGDSALYFCASSVVGRFYGYTFGSGTRLTVV.

As concerns this clone: Other DNA sequences of this sample code for an identical CDR3. This rearrangement joins TRBV9 to TRBJ2-3; D is perhaps TRBD2 (6 bases). Trimming removed 0 bases from V and 6 bases from J, with 14 bases in between. Looked up from germline, CDR1 is SGDLS and CDR2 is YYNGEE. This CDR3 region has 15 residues. CDR3: CASSVGAGPTDTQYF. The CDR3, as DNA: TGTGCCAGCAGCGTAGGGGCGGGGCCCACGGATACGCAGTATTTT.

The rearrangement links TRBV5-1 to TRBJ2-7; D is unclear. V was pared by 1 base and J by 3 bases, with 14 bases between. The germline V gene has CDR1 SGHRS and CDR2 YFSETQ. The CDR3 is 15 amino acids. As DNA, the CDR3 is TGCGCCAGCAGCTTGTCCGGGTCAAGCAACTACGAGCAGTACTTC. It is translated as CASSLSGSSNYEQYF.

The chain is built from TRBV19 and TRBJ1-1; D gene uncertain. The germline V gene encodes CDR1 LNHDA and CDR2 SQIVND (reference sequence). V lost 11 bases and J 5 bases, leaving 18 bases between the germline ends. The CDR3 consists of 13 residues. The CDR3 reads CAVSREQRTEAFF. CDR3 nucleotides: TGTGCCGTTAGCCGGGAACAAAGGACTGAAGCTTTCTTT.

The chain uses TRBV9 and TRBJ1-6; no clear D. Trimming removed 2 bases from V and 6 bases from J, with 15 bases in between. The CDR3 covers 16 residues. Germline CDR1 reads SGDLS; CDR2 reads YYNGEE. The CDR3 loop reads CASSVRRREPNSPLHF. In DNA form, the CDR3 reads TGTGCCAGCAGCGTCCGTCGAAGGGAGCCTAATTCACCCCTCCACTTT.

The chain links TRBV6-5 to TRBJ1-6, with 9 bases fitting TRBD1. Germline V lookup: CDR1 MNHEY, CDR2 SVGAGI. This CDR3 has 15 residues. Trimming removed 4 bases from V and 6 bases from J; junction bases left unmatched: 4. In DNA form, the CDR3 reads TGTGCCAGCAGTTCTTTACAGGGGGCTAATTCACCCCTCCACTTT. This codes for CASSSLQGANSPLHF.

As DNA, the CDR3 is TGCAGCGTTGTGGTAGCGGGAGCCTACAATGAGCAGTTCTTC. It codes for CSVVVAGAYNEQFF. V gene TRBV29-1 combines with J gene TRBJ2-1; 9 positions agree with TRBD2. The CDR3 has 14 amino acids. The germline V gene has CDR1 SQVTM and CDR2 ANQGSEA. V shed 4 bases, J shed 2 bases, and the junction held 3 bases outside the gene matches.

For the CDR3, the DNA is TGCAGTGGCGAGGGCCCGGGTGAGCAGTTCTTC. Encoded protein: CSGEGPGEQFF. The rearrangement links TRBV20-1 to TRBJ2-1; a possible D gene is TRBD2 (5 bases). The V end lost 7 bases, the J end lost 9 bases, and 13 bases lay between the germline ends. The CDR3 has 11 amino acids. Germline V gene data show CDR1 as DFQATT and CDR2 as SNEGSKA (reference sequence).

The genes are TRBV4-1 and TRBJ1-6; 8 bases agree with TRBD1. Germline-derived CDR1 and CDR2 are MGHRA and YSYEKL. The CDR3 is 18 residues long. V lost 0 bases, J lost 1 base, and 5 bases stayed unmatched. CDR3 region: CASSQDDRGTSYNSPLHF. The CDR3 DNA reads TGCGCCAGCAGCCAAGACGACAGGGGAACATCCTATAATTCACCCCTCCACTTT.

The CDR3 region is CASSREARTQYF. The DNA for the CDR3 is TGTGCCAGCAGCCGGGAGGCGCGGACCCAGTACTTC. V and J are TRBV5-6 and TRBJ2-5, with 7 bases lining up with TRBD2. The J segment lost 7 bases and the V segment lost 4 bases, leaving 4 bases of the junction unmatched. The CDR3 is made up of 12 amino acids. Germline V CDR1 and CDR2: SGHDT, YYEEEE.

The chain is built from TRBV15 and TRBJ2-2; 8 bases match TRBD2. CDR3 length: 16 residues. V gave up 4 bases and J gave up 7 bases; unmatched junction bases: 11. Germline V gene data show CDR1 as LNHNV and CDR2 as YYDKDF (reference sequence). This chain's CDR3 is CATSKPPGLGVGELFF. The CDR3 DNA is TGTGCCACCAGCAAGCCTCCGGGACTAGGGGTCGGGGAGCTGTTTTTT.

The V call is TRBV9, the J call TRBJ2-1, with 9 bases fitting TRBD2. The CDR3 extends over 14 amino acids. CDR1 is SGDLS, CDR2 YYNGEE, per germline. The trim removed 6 bases at V and 5 bases at J, leaving 6 bases unmatched. The CDR3: CASTVAGDNNEQFF. The DNA of the CDR3 is TGTGCCAGCACAGTAGCGGGGGACAACAATGAGCAGTTCTTC.